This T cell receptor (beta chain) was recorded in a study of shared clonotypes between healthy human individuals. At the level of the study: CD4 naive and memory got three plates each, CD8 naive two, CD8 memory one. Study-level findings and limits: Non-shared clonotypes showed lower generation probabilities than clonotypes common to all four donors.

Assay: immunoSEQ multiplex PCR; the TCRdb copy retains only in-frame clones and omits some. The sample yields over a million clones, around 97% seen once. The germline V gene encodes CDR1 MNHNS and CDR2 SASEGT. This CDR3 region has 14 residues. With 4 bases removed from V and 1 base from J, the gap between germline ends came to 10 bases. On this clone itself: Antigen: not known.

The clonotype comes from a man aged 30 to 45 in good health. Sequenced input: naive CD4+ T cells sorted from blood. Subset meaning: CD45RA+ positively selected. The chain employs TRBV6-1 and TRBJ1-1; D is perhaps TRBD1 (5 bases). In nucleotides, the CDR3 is TGTGCCAGCAGTGCTGTCACAGGGAACACTGAAGCTTTCTTT. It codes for CASSAVTGNTEAFF.